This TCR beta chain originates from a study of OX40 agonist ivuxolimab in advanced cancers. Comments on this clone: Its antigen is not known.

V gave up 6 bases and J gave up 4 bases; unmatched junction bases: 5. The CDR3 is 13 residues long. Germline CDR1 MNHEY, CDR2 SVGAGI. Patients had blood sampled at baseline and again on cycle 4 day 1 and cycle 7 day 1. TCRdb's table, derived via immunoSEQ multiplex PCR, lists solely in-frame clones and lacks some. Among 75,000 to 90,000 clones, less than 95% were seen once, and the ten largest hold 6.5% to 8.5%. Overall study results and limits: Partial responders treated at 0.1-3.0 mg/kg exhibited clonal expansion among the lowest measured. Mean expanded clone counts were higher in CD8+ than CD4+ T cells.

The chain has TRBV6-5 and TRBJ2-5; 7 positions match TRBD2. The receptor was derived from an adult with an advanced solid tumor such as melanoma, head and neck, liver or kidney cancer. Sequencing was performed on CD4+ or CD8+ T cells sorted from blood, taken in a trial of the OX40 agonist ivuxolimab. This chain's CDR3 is CASRQPGGETQYF. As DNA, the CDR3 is TGTGCCAGCAGGCAACCGGGGGGAGAGACCCAGTACTTC.